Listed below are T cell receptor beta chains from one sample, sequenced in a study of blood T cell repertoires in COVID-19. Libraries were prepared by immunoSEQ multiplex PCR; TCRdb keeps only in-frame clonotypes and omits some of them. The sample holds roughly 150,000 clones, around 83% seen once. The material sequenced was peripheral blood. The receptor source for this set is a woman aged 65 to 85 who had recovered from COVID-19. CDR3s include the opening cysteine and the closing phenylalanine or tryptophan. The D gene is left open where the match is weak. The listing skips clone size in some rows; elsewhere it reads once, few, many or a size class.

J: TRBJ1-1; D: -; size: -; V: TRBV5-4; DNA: TGTGCCAGCAGCTATTTCGGGGGGAACACTGAAGCTTTCTTT; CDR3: CASSYFGGNTEAFF
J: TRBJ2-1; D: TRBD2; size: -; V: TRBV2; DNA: TGTGCCAGCAGGCCTCTAGCGGGGGGGGGCGAGCAGTTCTTC; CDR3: CASRPLAGGGEQFF
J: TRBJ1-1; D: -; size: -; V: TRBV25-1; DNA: TGTGCCAGCACCGGGAGGGGTTACAACACTGAAGCTTTCTTT; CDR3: CASTGRGYNTEAFF
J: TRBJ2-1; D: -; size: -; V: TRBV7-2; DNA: TGTGCCAGCAGCTTAAAACTGGTACAGGCCGACAATGAGCAGTTCTTC; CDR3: CASSLKLVQADNEQFF
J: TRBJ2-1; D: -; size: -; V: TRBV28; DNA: TGTGCCAGCAGTTTATGGTTGGCCAAACGGGAGTTCTTC; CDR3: CASSLWLAKREFF
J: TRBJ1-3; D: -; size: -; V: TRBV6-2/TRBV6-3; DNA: TGTGCCAGCAGTTACCTTCGGGGTTCGGGAAACACCATATATTTT; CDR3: CASSYLRGSGNTIYF
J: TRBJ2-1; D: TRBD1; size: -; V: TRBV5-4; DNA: TGTGCCAGCACCCCGGGACAGGGCCTTCCCAATGAGCAGTTCTTC; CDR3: CASTPGQGLPNEQFF
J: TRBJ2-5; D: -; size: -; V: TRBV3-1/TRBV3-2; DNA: TGTGCCAGCAGCCCGGGGACTTCCCCGGAGACCCAGTACTTC; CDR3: CASSPGTSPETQYF
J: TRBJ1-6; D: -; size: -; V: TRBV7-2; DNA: TGTGCCAGCAGCCCTAGCTCCTATAATTCACCCCTCCACTTT; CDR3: CASSPSSYNSPLHF
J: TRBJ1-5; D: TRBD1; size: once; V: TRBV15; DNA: TGTGCCACCAGCAGATCCGGGACAGACAATCAGCCCCAGCATTTT; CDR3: CATSRSGTDNQPQHF
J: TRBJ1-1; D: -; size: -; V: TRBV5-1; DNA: TGCGCCAGCAGCCGGGGGGACACGCTTGAAGCTTTCTTT; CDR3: CASSRGDTLEAFF
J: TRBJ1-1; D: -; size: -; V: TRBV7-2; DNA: TGTGCCAGCAGGCCGAACCTATCGAACACTGAAGCTTTCTTT; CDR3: CASRPNLSNTEAFF
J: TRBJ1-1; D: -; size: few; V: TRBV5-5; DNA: TGTGCCAGCAGCTCAACAGGTCCCGGGCCTAAGGGTGAAGCTTTCTTT; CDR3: CASSSTGPGPKGEAFF
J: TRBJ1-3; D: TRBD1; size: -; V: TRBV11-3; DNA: TGTGCCAGCAGCGCCGGGACAGTTGGAAACACCATATATTTT; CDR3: CASSAGTVGNTIYF
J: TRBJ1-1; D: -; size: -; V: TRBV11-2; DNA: TGTGCCAGCAGGGCCAGGGTCGGAACTGAAGCTTTCTTT; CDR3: CASRARVGTEAFF
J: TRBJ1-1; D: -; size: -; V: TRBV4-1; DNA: TGCGCCAGCAGCCTTATCGGACATACGGGGGGGAACACTGAAGCTTTCTTT; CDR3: CASSLIGHTGGNTEAFF
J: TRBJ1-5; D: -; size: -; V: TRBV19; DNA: TGTGCCAGTAGCCGACAGGTAAATCAGCCCCAGCATTTT; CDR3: CASSRQVNQPQHF
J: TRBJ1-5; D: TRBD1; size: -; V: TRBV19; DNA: TGTGCCAGTAGTAGCGGGCAGGGGGCCCCCAATCAGCCCCAGCATTTT; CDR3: CASSSGQGAPNQPQHF
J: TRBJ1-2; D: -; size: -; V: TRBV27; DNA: TGTGCCAGCGGGTACTCGGGCTATGGCTACACCTTC; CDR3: CASGYSGYGYTF
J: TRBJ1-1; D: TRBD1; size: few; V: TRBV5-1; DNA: TGCGCCAGCAGCGACCAGGGGGGCACTGAAGCTTTCTTT; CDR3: CASSDQGGTEAFF
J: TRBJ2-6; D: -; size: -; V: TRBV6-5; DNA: TGTGCCAGCAGTTTGGGCAGCTCTGGGGCCAACGTCCTGACTTTC; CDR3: CASSLGSSGANVLTF
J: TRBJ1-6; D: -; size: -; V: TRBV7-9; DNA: TGTGCCAGCGGTGTAGCGAATTCACCCCTCCACTTT; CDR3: CASGVANSPLHF
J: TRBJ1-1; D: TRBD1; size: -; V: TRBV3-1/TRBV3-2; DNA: TGTGCCAGCAGCCAAGACGCAGGGGGTTCTAGAGCTTTCTTT; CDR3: CASSQDAGGSRAFF
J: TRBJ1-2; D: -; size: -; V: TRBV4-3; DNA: TGCGCCAGCAGCCAAGACGGGGGAGGCTATGGCTACACCTTC; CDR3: CASSQDGGGYGYTF
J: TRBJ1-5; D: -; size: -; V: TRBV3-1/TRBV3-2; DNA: TGTGCCAGCAGCCAGTCCGGGTCGAGCAATCAGCCCCAGCATTTT; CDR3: CASSQSGSSNQPQHF
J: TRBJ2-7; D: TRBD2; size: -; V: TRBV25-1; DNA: TGTGCCAGCAGCGCAACTAGCGGGAGCTCTAGGGGGGAGCAGTACTTC; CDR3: CASSATSGSSRGEQYF
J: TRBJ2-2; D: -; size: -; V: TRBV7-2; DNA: TGTGCCAGCAGCTTGGGTCGGGAGAACACCGGGGAGCTGTTTTTT; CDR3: CASSLGRENTGELFF
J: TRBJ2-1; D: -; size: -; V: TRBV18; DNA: TGTGCCAGCTCCCCGGGGGGCGCGGTTGAGCAGTTCTTC; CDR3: CASSPGGAVEQFF
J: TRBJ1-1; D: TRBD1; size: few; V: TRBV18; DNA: TGTGCCAGCTCACCCACACAGGGGGCGACTGAAGCTTTCTTT; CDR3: CASSPTQGATEAFF
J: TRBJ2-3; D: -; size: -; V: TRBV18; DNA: TGTGCCAGCTCAGACAGCAGGGGTACAGATACGCAGTATTTT; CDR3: CASSDSRGTDTQYF
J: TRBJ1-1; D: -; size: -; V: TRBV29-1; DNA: TGCAGCGTTTGCCGGGGGACGAACACTGAAGCTTTCTTT; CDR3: CSVCRGTNTEAFF
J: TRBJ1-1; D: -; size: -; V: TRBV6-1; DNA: TGTGCCAGCAGTGAAGCTGCGGGGCTGGACACTGAAGCTTTCTTT; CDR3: CASSEAAGLDTEAFF
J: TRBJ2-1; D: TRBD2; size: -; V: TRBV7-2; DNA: TGTGCCAGCAGCTCCCGGACTAGCGGGAGGACATACAATGAGCAGTTCTTC; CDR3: CASSSRTSGRTYNEQFF
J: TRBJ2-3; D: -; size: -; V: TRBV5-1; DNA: TGCGCCAGCAGCTGGGACACTGGGGGCACAGATACGCAGTATTTT; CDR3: CASSWDTGGTDTQYF
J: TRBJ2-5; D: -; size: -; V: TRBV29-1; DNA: TGCAGCGCACCCGGGAACCAAGAGACCCAGTACTTC; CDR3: CSAPGNQETQYF
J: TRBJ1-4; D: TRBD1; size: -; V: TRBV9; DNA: TGTGCCAGCAGCGTAGACAGGGGACAGTGGGAAAAACTGTTTTTT; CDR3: CASSVDRGQWEKLFF
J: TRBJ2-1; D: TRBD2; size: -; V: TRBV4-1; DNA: TGCGCCAGCCGCTCGGGACTAGCGGGAAGGACTGAGCAGTTCTTC; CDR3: CASRSGLAGRTEQFF
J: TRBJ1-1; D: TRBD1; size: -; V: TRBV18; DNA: TGTGCCAGCTCACCACGACAGGGGGCGAACACTGAAGCTTTCTTT; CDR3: CASSPRQGANTEAFF
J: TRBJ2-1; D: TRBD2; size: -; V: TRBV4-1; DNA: TGCGCCAGCAGCCAAGTTGCTAGCGGGAGGGCCGTATTCAATGAGCAGTTCTTC; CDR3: CASSQVASGRAVFNEQFF
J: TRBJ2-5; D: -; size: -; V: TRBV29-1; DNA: TGCAGCGCTGGGGGCCCAGAACTACAAGAGACCCAGTACTTC; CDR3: CSAGGPELQETQYF
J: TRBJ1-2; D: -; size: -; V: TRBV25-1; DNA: TGTGCCAGCGGCCCCAGCGGTCCCTATGGCTACACCTTC; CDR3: CASGPSGPYGYTF
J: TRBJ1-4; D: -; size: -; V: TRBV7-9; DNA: TGTGCCAGCAGCTCGACAGTACTACAGGGCCCTACGGGAAAACTGTTTTTT; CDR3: CASSSTVLQGPTGKLFF
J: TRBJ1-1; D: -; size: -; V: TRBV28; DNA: TGTGCCAGCATCCCACGGGGGGGGAACACTGAAGCTTTCTTT; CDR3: CASIPRGGNTEAFF